This record concerns one T cell receptor (beta chain) sequence. Its cognate antigen has yet to be identified. No much larger clone is present one base from it, and per-base qualities are unavailable. This sample stems from a study of T cell responses to AZD1222 COVID-19 vaccine (TCRdb year 2021). General notes on the study: Because spike-specific TCR depth and breadth did not differ between the two schedules, AZD1222 recipients who got a second dose at roughly 4 weeks were pooled with those who got a second dose at roughly 12 weeks. A total of more than 230 trial participants underwent TCR sequencing, of whom around 210 had received two doses of AZD1222 and some 25 had received two doses of the MenACWY control vaccine. Enrollment into the trials was organized by age into subgroups of 18-55, 56-69 and 70-plus years, and those subgroups contained roughly 160, 29 and 62 TCR-sequenced participants, respectively. The research as a whole found: A significant rise in spike-specific TCR breadth and depth was observed after two AZD1222 doses relative to day 0 and relative to MenACWY recipients. No day 14 peak-response samples were available, so repertoires were characterized only after the peak T cell response. Epitopes outside the regions mutated in the B.1.351 and B.1.1.7 variants were reportedly recognized by nearly half of the unique spike-specific TCRs. Conclusions about previously exposed vaccinees were limited because only a handful of AZD1222 recipients were SARS-CoV-2 seropositive at baseline. In the small 56-69-year group, the increase in depth fell short of significance, most likely because of low power. Most participants were white British and females outnumbered males, and the authors suggested that clonal diversity may have been underestimated. The whole spike protein was spanned by vaccine-associated CD4 TCRs, and dominant responses were seen in regions 160-218 and 743-854.

This specimen's time point label, interpreted: baseline before first vaccination. The vaccinee samples were drawn from two UK trials, COV001 and COV002, one of which was a single-blind randomized controlled phase 2/3 trial testing AZD1222 (ChAdOx1 nCoV-19) in healthy adults. For TCRbeta chain sequencing, PBMC samples were collected from trial participants at day 0 and at day 28 after the second dose. The CDR3 regions of human TCRbeta chains were analyzed by immunosequencing. Under the source paper's analysis protocol: TCRs in the repertoires were matched against a reference library of SARS-CoV-2-specific TCRs that had been generated with the MIRA antigen-specificity platform. Breadth meant the fraction of unique TCRs that were SARS-CoV-2-associated, whereas depth meant the fraction of total T cells that were SARS-CoV-2-associated. Using the MIRA data, each spike-specific TCR was assigned both to the spike region to which the TCR was reactive and to a CD4 or CD8 class. Log10-transformed breadth and depth values were compared by one-way ANOVA with Sidak's multiple comparisons tests. Entries here come from immuneACCESS through TCRdb and include only in-frame sequences with V and J called. Some clones fail to appear in such tables; in the studies checked, an unresolved V gene covers under half of the shortfall, and the cause of the remainder is unknown. From that table come the V and J calls and clone size; the DNA was used to work out D and trimming. This sample holds roughly 83,000 clones; roughly 83% were observed only once. The ten largest account for 7.5% to 9% of the sample.

V is clipped by 3 bases and J by 3 bases, and the sequence between their germline boundaries is 11 bases long. For CDR1 and CDR2, the germline V gene lists SNHLY and FYNNEI. The CDR3, from cysteine to phenylalanine, totals 14 residues. Just the 42-base CDR3 DNA is kept, in frame starting at base 1. The sequence came from an adult in good health. In this chain, TRBV2 is recombined with TRBJ1-2, and the D gene may be TRBD1, 5 bases matching. Specimen: peripheral blood, collected on day 0 of AZD1222 vaccination. The nucleotide sequence reads TGTGCCAGCAGTGAGGACGGGGGGGACTATGGCTACACCTTC. It translates to CASSEDGGDYGYTF. Here the CDR3 is joined to the reference TRBV2 and TRBJ1-2 genes, and the full variable domain is: EPEVTQTPSHQVTQMGQEVILRCVPISNHLYFYWYRQILGQKVEFLVSFYNNEISEKSEIFDDQFSVERPDGSNFTLKIRSTKLEDSAMYFCASSEDGGDYGYTFGSGTRLTVV.